The rows below give T cell receptor beta chains drawn from one sample of a study of T cells in Graves' hyperthyroidism and ophthalmopathy. TCRdb redid the calling of the multiplex PCR reads with MiXCR, one entry per CDR3 protein. The profile shows roughly 650,000 distinct CDR3 sequences, 16% of them singletons. The source material was blood. All receptors come from a woman aged 35 to 49 with Graves' ophthalmopathy. CDR3s leave out the opening cysteine and the closing phenylalanine or tryptophan. The order of the fields is V gene, J gene, CDR3 protein.

V gene: TRBV28
J gene: TRBJ2-3
CDR3 protein: ASNSRGLVPDTQY

V gene: TRBV28
J gene: TRBJ2-3
CDR3 protein: ASTTRGLAADTQY

V gene: TRBV6-1
J gene: TRBJ1-5
CDR3 protein: ASSEYWKGDQPQH

V gene: TRBV20-1
J gene: TRBJ2-3
CDR3 protein: SARVTGRGPDTQY

V gene: TRBV6-2/TRBV6-3
J gene: TRBJ2-3
CDR3 protein: ASSYSNRLRSDTQY

V gene: TRBV2
J gene: TRBJ1-1
CDR3 protein: ASSEGLTPNTEAF

V gene: TRBV18
J gene: TRBJ1-3
CDR3 protein: ASSPQEAKRDTIY

V gene: TRBV30
J gene: TRBJ2-3
CDR3 protein: AWGTQGLYTDTQY

V gene: TRBV18
J gene: TRBJ2-5
CDR3 protein: ASSPSRGRTGQETQY

V gene: TRBV20-1
J gene: TRBJ1-1
CDR3 protein: SARDRYRGSTEAF

V gene: TRBV5-6
J gene: TRBJ2-5
CDR3 protein: ASSRDLAETQY

V gene: TRBV6-2/TRBV6-3
J gene: TRBJ2-3
CDR3 protein: ASTVPRTSGSDTQY

V gene: TRBV7-8
J gene: TRBJ2-2
CDR3 protein: ASSTRGRANTGELF

V gene: TRBV10-3
J gene: TRBJ2-3
CDR3 protein: AIRSTDTQY

V gene: TRBV20-1
J gene: TRBJ2-5
CDR3 protein: SASFQETQY